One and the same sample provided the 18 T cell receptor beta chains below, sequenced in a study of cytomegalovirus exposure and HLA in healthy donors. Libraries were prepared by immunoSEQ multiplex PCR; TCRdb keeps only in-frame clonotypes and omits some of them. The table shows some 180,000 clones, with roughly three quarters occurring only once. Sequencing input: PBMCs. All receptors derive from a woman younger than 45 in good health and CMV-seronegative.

The CDR3 region is CAWLRAPKGANYGYTF. CDR3 bases: TGTGCCTGGCTCCGGGCCCCTAAAGGGGCTAACTATGGCTACACCTTC. This chain connects TRBV30 to TRBJ1-2; the D gene is possibly TRBD1 (5 bases). This CDR3 comprises 16 residues. Germline CDR1 GTSNPN, CDR2 SVGIG (reference sequence). Deletions cut 5 bases from V and 0 bases from J, with 19 bases between.

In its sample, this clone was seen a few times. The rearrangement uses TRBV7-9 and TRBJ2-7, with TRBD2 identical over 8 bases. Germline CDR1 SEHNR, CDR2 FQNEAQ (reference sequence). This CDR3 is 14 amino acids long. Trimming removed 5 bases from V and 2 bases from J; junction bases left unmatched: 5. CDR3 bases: TGTGCCAGCAGCATTAGCGGGGTGCCCTACGAGCAGTACTTC. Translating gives CASSISGVPYEQYF.

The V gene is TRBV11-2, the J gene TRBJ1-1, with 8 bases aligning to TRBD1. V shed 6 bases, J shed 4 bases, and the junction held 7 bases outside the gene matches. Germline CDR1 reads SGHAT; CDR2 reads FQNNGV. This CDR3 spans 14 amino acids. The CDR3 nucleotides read TGTGCCAGCAGTCGGCAGGGGGCTGTCACTGAAGCTTTCTTT. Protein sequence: CASSRQGAVTEAFF.

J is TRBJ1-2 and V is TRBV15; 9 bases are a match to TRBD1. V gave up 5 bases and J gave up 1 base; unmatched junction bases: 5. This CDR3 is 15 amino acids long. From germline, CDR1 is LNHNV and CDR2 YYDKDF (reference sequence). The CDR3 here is CATSPQGASNYGYTF. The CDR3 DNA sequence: TGTGCCACCAGCCCACAGGGGGCGAGTAACTATGGCTACACCTTC.

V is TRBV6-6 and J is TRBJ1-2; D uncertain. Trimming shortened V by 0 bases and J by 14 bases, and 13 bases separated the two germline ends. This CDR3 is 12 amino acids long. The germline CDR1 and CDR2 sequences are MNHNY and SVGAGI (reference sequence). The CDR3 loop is CASSYSNEAATF. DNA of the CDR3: TGTGCCAGCAGTTACTCGAATGAGGCGGCTACCTTC.

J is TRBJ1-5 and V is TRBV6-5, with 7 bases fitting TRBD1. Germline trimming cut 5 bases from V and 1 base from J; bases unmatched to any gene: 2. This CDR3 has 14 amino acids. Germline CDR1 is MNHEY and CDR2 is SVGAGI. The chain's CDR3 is CASSEQGSNQPQHF. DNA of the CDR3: TGTGCCAGCAGTGAACAGGGGAGCAATCAGCCCCAGCATTTT.

In DNA form, the CDR3 reads TGTGCCAGCAGCCAAAAACCGGGACAGGGGAACACTGAAGCTTTCTTT. Protein: CASSQKPGQGNTEAFF. The chain uses TRBV14 and TRBJ1-1; TRBD1 agrees at 9 bases. The CDR3 extends over 16 amino acids. After removal of 2 bases from V and 1 base from J, the junction contained 5 bases not matched to a gene. Germline assignment: CDR1 SGHDN and CDR2 FVKESK.

CDR3 residues: CASSLVSGGEHEQYF. The CDR3 nucleotides read TGTGCCAGCAGCTTAGTTAGCGGGGGGGAGCACGAGCAGTACTTC. The chain recombines TRBV7-3 with TRBJ2-7; 11 positions match TRBD2. Trimming removed 2 bases from V and 5 bases from J; junction bases left unmatched: 5. CDR3 length: 15 amino acids. Germline CDR1 SGHTA, CDR2 FQGTGA.

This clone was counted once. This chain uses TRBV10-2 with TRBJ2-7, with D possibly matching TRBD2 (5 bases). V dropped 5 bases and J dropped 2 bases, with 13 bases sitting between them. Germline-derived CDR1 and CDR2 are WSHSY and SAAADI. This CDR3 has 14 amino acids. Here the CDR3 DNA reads TGCGCCAGCAGTCCCCTAGCAGCAGCCTACGAGCAGTACTTC. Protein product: CASSPLAAAYEQYF.

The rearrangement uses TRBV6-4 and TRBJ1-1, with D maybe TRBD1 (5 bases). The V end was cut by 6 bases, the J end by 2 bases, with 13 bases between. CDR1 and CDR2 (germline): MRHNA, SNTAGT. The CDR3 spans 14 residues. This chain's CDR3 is CASSSWGGNTEAFF. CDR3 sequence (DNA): TGTGCCAGCAGCTCCTGGGGGGGTAACACTGAAGCTTTCTTT.

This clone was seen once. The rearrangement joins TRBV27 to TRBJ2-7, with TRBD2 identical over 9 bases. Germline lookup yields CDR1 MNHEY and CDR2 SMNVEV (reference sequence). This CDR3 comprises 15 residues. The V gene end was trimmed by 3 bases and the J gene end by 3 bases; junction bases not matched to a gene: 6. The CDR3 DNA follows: TGTGCCAGCAGTTTCGGGCTAGCGGGGTACTACGAGCAGTACTTC. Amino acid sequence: CASSFGLAGYYEQYF.

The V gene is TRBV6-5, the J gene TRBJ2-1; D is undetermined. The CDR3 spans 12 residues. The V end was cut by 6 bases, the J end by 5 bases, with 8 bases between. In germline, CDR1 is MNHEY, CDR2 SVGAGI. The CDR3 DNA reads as TGTGCCAGCAGGGGTGGAGACAATGAGCAGTTCTTC. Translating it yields CASRGGDNEQFF.

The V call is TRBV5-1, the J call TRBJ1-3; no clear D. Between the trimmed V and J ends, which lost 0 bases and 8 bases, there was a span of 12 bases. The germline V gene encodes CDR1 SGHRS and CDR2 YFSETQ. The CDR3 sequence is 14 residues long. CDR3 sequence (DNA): TGCGCCAGCAGCTTGGGACCGGGTGTGGACACCATATATTTT. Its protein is CASSLGPGVDTIYF. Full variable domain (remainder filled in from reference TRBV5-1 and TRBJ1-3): KAGVTQTPRYLIKTRGQQVTLSCSPISGHRSVSWYQQTPGQGLQFLFEYFSETQRNKGNFPGRFSGRQFSNSRSEMNVSTLELGDSALYLCASSLGPGVDTIYFGEGSWLTVV.

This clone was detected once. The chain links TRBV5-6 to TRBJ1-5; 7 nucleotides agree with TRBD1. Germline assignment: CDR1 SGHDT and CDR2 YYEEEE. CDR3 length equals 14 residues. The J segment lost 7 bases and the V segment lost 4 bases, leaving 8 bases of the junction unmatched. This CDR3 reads CASSETGTGQPQHF. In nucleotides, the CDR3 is TGTGCCAGCAGCGAGACAGGGACGGGGCAGCCCCAGCATTTT.

CDR3 loop: CASSRWGRSVGYTF. The DNA of the CDR3 is TGTGCCAGCAGCCGGTGGGGGCGGTCGGTTGGCTACACCTTC. This chain links TRBV14 with TRBJ1-2, with D possibly being TRBD1 (6 bases). Germline assignment: CDR1 SGHDN and CDR2 FVKESK. Trimming pared 4 bases from V and 7 bases from J, leaving 16 bases between. The CDR3 has 14 residues.

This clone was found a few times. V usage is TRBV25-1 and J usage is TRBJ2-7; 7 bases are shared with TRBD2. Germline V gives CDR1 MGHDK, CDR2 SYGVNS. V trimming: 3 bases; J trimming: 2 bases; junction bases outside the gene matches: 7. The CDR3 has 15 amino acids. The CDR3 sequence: CASSDSSGMPYEQYF. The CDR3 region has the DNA TGTGCCAGCAGTGATTCCAGCGGGATGCCCTACGAGCAGTACTTC.

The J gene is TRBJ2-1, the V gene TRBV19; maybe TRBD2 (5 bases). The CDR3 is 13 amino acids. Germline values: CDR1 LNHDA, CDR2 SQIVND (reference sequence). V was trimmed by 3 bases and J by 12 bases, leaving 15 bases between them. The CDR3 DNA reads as TGTGCCAGTAGTATGGACTTATTAAGACGGCAGTTCTTC. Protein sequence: CASSMDLLRRQFF.

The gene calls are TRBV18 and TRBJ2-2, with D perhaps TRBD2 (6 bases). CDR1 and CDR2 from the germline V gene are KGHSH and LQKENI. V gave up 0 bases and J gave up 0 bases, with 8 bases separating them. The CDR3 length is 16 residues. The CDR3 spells CASSPPGGANTGELFF. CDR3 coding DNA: TGTGCCAGCTCACCACCCGGAGGGGCGAACACCGGGGAGCTGTTTTTT.